This T cell receptor (beta chain) is from a study of T cell changes during pregnancy in multiple sclerosis (dated by TCRdb to between 2018 and 2020). About the study as a whole: In women with multiple sclerosis, the researchers looked at how the T cell repertoire shifted as pregnancy progressed.

The sample holds a few counts of this clone. Its antigen is unknown. No base-level quality is on record; no much larger clone is a single base apart. V has 8 bases trimmed and J has 0 bases trimmed; junction bases matching no gene number 7. The CDR3 has 15 amino acids, counting the end cysteine and phenylalanine. Only CDR3 DNA remains: 45 bases, in frame from the first base. Reading the germline V gene gives CDR1 SNHLY and CDR2 FYNNEI. Library construction relied on the immunoSEQ multiplex PCR assay. TCRdb retrieved this table from immuneACCESS and kept in-frame rearrangements only. Not all clones are present; in checked studies, unresolved V genes account for under half, and no reason is known for the remainder. The sample profile shows around 60,000 clones; 92% of them were found once. In total, the top ten clones hold 2.5% to 3.5% of the sample.

This receptor was identified in a female donor in good health, enrolled as a control in a pregnancy study. The rearranged segments are TRBV2 and TRBJ1-3; 7 central bases correspond to TRBD1. The sequences come from peripheral blood, collected in the third trimester of pregnancy. The CDR3 reads as follows: CASVAGGISGNTIYF. In nucleotide form, the sequence is TGTGCCAGCGTTGCAGGGGGGATCTCTGGAAACACCATATATTTT.